These T cell receptor beta chains were read from a single sample in a study of T-cell memory formation after mild COVID-19. Each CDR3 protein is one row after TCRdb ran MiXCR on the 5' RACE reads. The table records 270,000 or so distinct CDR3 sequences, about a sixth of them present only once. The source material was PBMCs or a T cell subset sorted from them (not recorded which). The receptors shown here come from a young man who had mild COVID-19 (a few samples of this study predate the infection). Cell type and time point are not known. The CDR3 runs from the conserved cysteine through the conserved F or W. D genes are given only for firm matches. The size of a clone is reported for some rows only, either as once, few or many, or as a class for expanded clones.

V gene	D gene	J gene	clone size	CDR3 DNA	CDR3 protein
TRBV6-5	NA	TRBJ2-5	NA	TGTGCCAGCAGTTACGCCAACCAAGAGACCCAGTACTTC	CASSYANQETQYF
TRBV10-3	NA	TRBJ2-2	few	TGTGCCATCAGTCAGGGTATTGAAGTCGGGGAGCTGTTTTTT	CAISQGIEVGELFF
TRBV7-2	NA	TRBJ1-1	NA	TGTGCCAGCAGCCGGCCCCGCGTAGGGAGAGGCACTGAAGCTTTCTTT	CASSRPRVGRGTEAFF
TRBV6-1	NA	TRBJ2-7	few	TGTGCCAGCAGGAGGATAAACGTTATCTACGAGCAGTACTTC	CASRRINVIYEQYF
TRBV6-4	TRBD1	TRBJ2-5	many	TGTGCCAGCGGAAACACAGGGGGCCAAGAGACCCAGTACTTC	CASGNTGGQETQYF
TRBV4-3	NA	TRBJ1-2	few	TGCGCCAGCAGCCAAGATCCAGGGCGGGAGGCTGGCTACACCTTC	CASSQDPGREAGYTF
TRBV4-2	NA	TRBJ1-2	few	TGTGCCAGCAGCCAAGATCAGGGGACTGCGGGGGGCTACACCTTC	CASSQDQGTAGGYTF
TRBV4-1	TRBD1	TRBJ2-7	NA	TGCGCCAGCACCGGGGACAGCCCCTACGAGCAGTACTTC	CASTGDSPYEQYF
TRBV5-1	NA	TRBJ2-5	few	TGCGCCAGCAGCTTGGAGGGGCCCGAGACCCAGTACTTC	CASSLEGPETQYF
TRBV27	TRBD1	TRBJ2-1	few	TGTGCCAGCAGTTTATCGACCGGGACAGGGGTCCATGAGCAGTTCTTC	CASSLSTGTGVHEQFF
TRBV6-5	NA	TRBJ1-5	NA	TGTGCCAGCAGTAGATCCGGTGTGGGGAATCAGCCCCAGCATTTT	CASSRSGVGNQPQHF
TRBV7-2	TRBD1	TRBJ1-5	NA	TGTGCCAGCAGTTTTTCCGGGACAGGGGGTGGAAACAATCAGCCCCAGCATTTT	CASSFSGTGGGNNQPQHF
TRBV5-1	TRBD1	TRBJ1-2	NA	TGCGCCAGCAGCTCCGACAGGGGGCTTCGGGGCTACACCTTC	CASSSDRGLRGYTF
TRBV7-2	TRBD2	TRBJ2-5	few	TGTGCCAGCAGCTACCAGCGGGGAGAAGAGACCCAGTACTTC	CASSYQRGEETQYF
TRBV4-2	NA	TRBJ2-3	many	TGTGCCAGCAGCTACGGTTTAGGTACTTTCACAGATACGCAGTATTTT	CASSYGLGTFTDTQYF
TRBV7-9	NA	TRBJ2-5	few	TGTGCCAGCAGCGCAGAAGGGACCCAGTACTTC	CASSAEGTQYF
TRBV7-3	NA	TRBJ2-3	NA	TGTGCCAGCAGCTCATCCCATAGCACAGATACGCAGTATTTT	CASSSSHSTDTQYF
TRBV6-5	NA	TRBJ2-1	few	TGTGCCAGCAGTACTCCAAGGGAAGGCTACAATGAGCAGTTCTTC	CASSTPREGYNEQFF
TRBV2	NA	TRBJ2-2	few	TGTGCCAGCCGAAGGGTTGGGGGGCCCGAGGAGCTGTTTTTT	CASRRVGGPEELFF
TRBV15	TRBD1	TRBJ1-1	NA	TGTGCCACCAGCGGACCCAGGGGGAAAGCTGAAGCTTTCTTT	CATSGPRGKAEAFF
TRBV11-3	NA	TRBJ2-1	few	TGTGCCAGCAGCTTGTGGGGAAACAATGAGCAGTTCTTC	CASSLWGNNEQFF
TRBV29-1	NA	TRBJ2-5	few	TGCAGCGTTGAGATGACGAATGGCCAAGAGACCCAGTACTTC	CSVEMTNGQETQYF
TRBV27	NA	TRBJ1-2	few	TGTGCCAGCAGTCCGTCCCGACAGGTTCTCTATGGCTACACCTTC	CASSPSRQVLYGYTF
TRBV7-9	NA	TRBJ2-7	few	TGTGCCAGCAGACCTCCGGGACCGAGCTCCTACGAGCAGTACTTC	CASRPPGPSSYEQYF
TRBV7-9	NA	TRBJ2-3	few	TGTGCCAGCAGCTTCCCCGGGGGCGGTACAGATACGCAGTATTTT	CASSFPGGGTDTQYF
TRBV28	NA	TRBJ2-3	NA	TGTGCCAGCAGCCCTGGGGGGAGAAATACGCAGTATTTT	CASSPGGRNTQYF
TRBV19	NA	TRBJ1-3	NA	TGTGCCAGTAGCATACGGTCGTTCTCTGGAAACACCATATATTTT	CASSIRSFSGNTIYF
TRBV4-3	NA	TRBJ2-2	few	TGCGCCAGCAGCCGAGCCGGGGGGCGTACCGGGGAGCTGTTTTTT	CASSRAGGRTGELFF
TRBV5-1	NA	TRBJ1-1	NA	TGCGCCAGCAGCCCCCCCAAGCAGGGCGGCACTGAAGCTTTCTTT	CASSPPKQGGTEAFF
TRBV4-2	TRBD1	TRBJ1-3	NA	TGTGCCAGCAGCCAAGATCGGGACAGGGGAGATGGAAACACCATATATTTT	CASSQDRDRGDGNTIYF
TRBV7-6	NA	TRBJ2-2	NA	TGTGCCAGCAGCTTAGGACAAACCGGGGAGCTGTTTTTT	CASSLGQTGELFF
TRBV6-2/TRBV6-3	TRBD2	TRBJ2-2	NA	TGTGCCAGCGTTGGGGCTAGCGGGGACTCGGGCACCGGGGAGCTGTTTTTT	CASVGASGDSGTGELFF
TRBV7-2	NA	TRBJ2-4	few	TGTGCCAGCAGCTTAGCTCGGGGACTAGCCAAAAACATTCAGTACTTC	CASSLARGLAKNIQYF
TRBV19	NA	TRBJ2-2	few	TGTGCCAGTAGTATAGATCGGGCGAACACCGGGGAGCTGTTTTTT	CASSIDRANTGELFF
TRBV6-2/TRBV6-3	NA	TRBJ1-2	few	TGTGCCAGCAGTTACTCCCCAGGCGTGATCTATGGCTACACCTTC	CASSYSPGVIYGYTF
TRBV5-4	NA	TRBJ2-7	few	TGTGCCAGCAGCACCGGCTATCCTACCTACGAGCAGTACTTC	CASSTGYPTYEQYF
TRBV11-2	NA	TRBJ2-1	NA	TGTGCCAGCAGCGCTAAGGGGGACCGCGGGTTCTTC	CASSAKGDRGFF
TRBV19	NA	TRBJ1-5	NA	TGTGCCAGTAGTATGAATGGGATCCAGCAGCCCCAGCATTTT	CASSMNGIQQPQHF
TRBV7-8	NA	TRBJ2-5	NA	TGTGCCAGCAGCTTACAGGAGGGGGCCCAAGAGACCCAGTACTTC	CASSLQEGAQETQYF
TRBV5-1	NA	TRBJ2-3	few	TGCGCCAGCAGTTTACGATCAGCGGTTCCTCTTTCTAGCACAGATACGCAGTATTTT	CASSLRSAVPLSSTDTQYF
TRBV7-2	NA	TRBJ1-2	NA	TGTGCCAGCAGCTCCAGATACAACTATGGCTACACCTTC	CASSSRYNYGYTF
TRBV28	NA	TRBJ2-1	few	TGTGCCAGCAGTTGGTCAGCAGGCCACAATGAGCAGTTCTTC	CASSWSAGHNEQFF
TRBV28	NA	TRBJ1-1	NA	TGTGCCAGCAGTCCTGGGGGCTCGAAAACTGAAGCTTTCTTT	CASSPGGSKTEAFF
TRBV29-1	NA	TRBJ1-2	NA	TGCAGCACCCTACCGCAGGGCCCGAACTATGGCTACACCTTC	CSTLPQGPNYGYTF
TRBV20-1	NA	TRBJ1-2	NA	TGCAGTGCTAGTCCCGGGACGAACTATGGCTACACCTTC	CSASPGTNYGYTF
TRBV6-5	NA	TRBJ1-1	few	TGTGCCAGCAGTTACTCAGAGGGTATCGCTGAAGCTTTCTTT	CASSYSEGIAEAFF
TRBV29-1	NA	TRBJ2-1	many	TGCAGCGTTGAAATAGGCTACAATGAGCAGTTCTTC	CSVEIGYNEQFF
TRBV14	NA	TRBJ2-3	NA	TGTGCCAGCAGCCAAGATCACAGGATATTTACAGATACGCAGTATTTT	CASSQDHRIFTDTQYF
TRBV27	TRBD2	TRBJ2-5	NA	TGTGCCAGCAGTCGACCACCGGGAGGCCTGGGCAAAGAGACCCAGTACTTC	CASSRPPGGLGKETQYF
TRBV7-9	NA	TRBJ1-1	NA	TGTGCCAGCAGCGCTCCGACACCGAGCACTGAAGCTTTCTTT	CASSAPTPSTEAFF
TRBV29-1	TRBD1	TRBJ1-5	few	TGCAGCGTTTTAGAGGGACAGGGGAATCAGCCCCAGCATTTT	CSVLEGQGNQPQHF
TRBV5-1	NA	TRBJ1-2	NA	TGCGCCAGCAGTGTTTGGGGAGCTAACTATGGCTACACCTTC	CASSVWGANYGYTF
TRBV18	NA	TRBJ2-7	once	TGTGCCAGCTCCCCACCTGACAGCTCCTACGAGCAGTACTTC	CASSPPDSSYEQYF
TRBV24-1	NA	TRBJ2-2	few	TGTGCCACCTCAGACTACAGGTTAGCGAACACCGGGGAGCTGTTTTTT	CATSDYRLANTGELFF